This TCR beta chain is drawn from a study of neurological immune-mediated disorders. The study's findings and limits: Repertoires from 18 of 34 multiple sclerosis patients grouped phylogenetically into a related-CDR3 cluster, suggesting a possible signature.

Germline CDR1 and CDR2: DFQATT and SNEGSKA (reference sequence). V was cut by 6 bases and J by 2 bases, with 10 bases left in between. The CDR3 length is 12 residues. The cDNA was generated by 5'RACE with 10-nucleotide random UMIs. One entry per CDR3 protein, called by TCRdb with MiXCR from the 5' RACE reads. The repertoire consists of about 40,000 distinct CDR3 sequences, with around 3.1% occurring once and the leading ten covering about 8.3%. This clonotype was seen repeatedly, ten times or more. What it recognizes is unknown. The time point is: longitudinal time-point 1 (baseline). The clonotype originates from a woman aged 55-70 years with multiple sclerosis. Sample: PBMCs. J is TRBJ1-1 and V is TRBV20-1; no clear D. For the CDR3, the DNA is TGCAGTGCCTCGACATCCAACACTGAAGCTTTCTTT. This codes for CSASTSNTEAFF.